A selection of T cell receptor beta chains follows, all from one sample in a study of T-cell reconstitution after alpha-beta-depleted transplantation in children. In TCRdb, the PCR reads were re-called with MiXCR into one record per CDR3 protein. The sample yields some 440,000 distinct CDR3 sequences, about 17% seen once. Sample: PBMCs, mostly from graft donor cells, taken 360 days after TCRalphabeta/CD19-depleted stem cell transplant. These receptors all come from a boy in the first two years of life who had a stem cell transplant for Wiskott-Aldrich syndrome, so the T cells may come from the graft donor. CDR3s include the opening cysteine and the closing phenylalanine or tryptophan. The order of the fields is CDR3 length, J gene, D gene, V gene, clone size, CDR3 protein, CDR3 DNA. The D gene is left open where the match is weak. The size field is filled for only some rows; it gives once, few, many or a size class.

cdr3_length: 17; j_call: TRBJ2-1; d_call: TRBD2; v_call: TRBV4-1; clone_size: few; cdr3_aa: CASSPTPSGGAYNEQFF; cdr3_nt: TGCGCCAGCAGCCCCACCCCTAGCGGGGGGGCGTACAATGAGCAGTTCTTC
cdr3_length: 16; j_call: TRBJ2-1; d_call: -; v_call: TRBV4-1; clone_size: few; cdr3_aa: CASSQVPSSSYNEQFF; cdr3_nt: TGCGCCAGCAGCCAAGTACCCAGTAGCTCCTACAATGAGCAGTTCTTC
cdr3_length: 16; j_call: TRBJ2-1; d_call: TRBD2; v_call: TRBV15; clone_size: few; cdr3_aa: CATSRRASGAGNEQFF; cdr3_nt: TGTGCCACCAGCAGGAGGGCTAGCGGGGCGGGGAATGAGCAGTTCTTC
cdr3_length: 12; j_call: TRBJ2-2; d_call: TRBD2; v_call: TRBV24-1; clone_size: -; cdr3_aa: CATSEGGSELFF; cdr3_nt: TGTGCCACCAGTGAGGGCGGGAGCGAGCTGTTTTTT
cdr3_length: 15; j_call: TRBJ2-5; d_call: TRBD2; v_call: TRBV5-1; clone_size: many; cdr3_aa: CASSLFAGDQETQYF; cdr3_nt: TGCGCCAGCAGCTTGTTTGCGGGGGATCAAGAGACCCAGTACTTC
cdr3_length: 14; j_call: TRBJ2-7; d_call: TRBD2; v_call: TRBV20-1; clone_size: -; cdr3_aa: CSATLAGTFYEQYF; cdr3_nt: TGCAGTGCTACTTTAGCGGGTACCTTCTACGAGCAGTACTTC
cdr3_length: 14; j_call: TRBJ1-1; d_call: -; v_call: TRBV10-3; clone_size: few; cdr3_aa: CAISESGFSLEAFF; cdr3_nt: TGTGCCATCAGTGAGTCCGGCTTTTCCCTTGAAGCTTTCTTT
cdr3_length: 13; j_call: TRBJ2-7; d_call: -; v_call: TRBV6-1; clone_size: -; cdr3_aa: CASLTYGGNEQYF; cdr3_nt: TGTGCCAGTTTGACCTATGGGGGAAACGAGCAGTACTTC
cdr3_length: 15; j_call: TRBJ2-3; d_call: -; v_call: TRBV2; clone_size: few; cdr3_aa: CASNPLGSSTDTQYF; cdr3_nt: TGTGCCAGCAACCCACTAGGCTCAAGCACAGATACGCAGTATTTT
cdr3_length: 13; j_call: TRBJ2-2; d_call: -; v_call: TRBV30; clone_size: -; cdr3_aa: CAWSSGVGGELFF; cdr3_nt: TGTGCCTGGAGTAGTGGTGTTGGCGGGGAGCTGTTTTTT
cdr3_length: 12; j_call: TRBJ1-3; d_call: -; v_call: TRBV6-6; clone_size: few; cdr3_aa: CASNWSGNTIYF; cdr3_nt: TGTGCCAGTAATTGGTCTGGAAACACCATATATTTT
cdr3_length: 18; j_call: TRBJ1-5; d_call: -; v_call: TRBV6-2/TRBV6-3; clone_size: -; cdr3_aa: CASSYRGQGHGSNQPQHF; cdr3_nt: TGTGCCAGCAGTTACCGAGGGCAGGGCCATGGAAGCAATCAGCCCCAGCATTTT
cdr3_length: 15; j_call: TRBJ2-3; d_call: -; v_call: TRBV4-3; clone_size: few; cdr3_aa: CASSQVPAGEDTQYF; cdr3_nt: TGCGCCAGCAGCCAAGTCCCTGCAGGGGAAGATACGCAGTATTTT
cdr3_length: 15; j_call: TRBJ2-4; d_call: TRBD1; v_call: TRBV20-1; clone_size: few; cdr3_aa: CSASGQILAKNIQYF; cdr3_nt: TGCAGTGCCTCGGGACAGATACTAGCCAAAAACATTCAGTACTTC